This TCR beta chain was profiled in a study of sequential checkpoint blockade in melanoma. This sample's treatment: randomized to nivolumab then ipilimumab (arm A) or the reverse (arm B). This CDR3 spans 11 amino acids. CDR1 and CDR2 from the germline V gene are MNHEY and SVGAGI. TCRdb keeps only in-frame clones here, not all; method: immunoSEQ multiplex PCR. The data contain approximately 11,000 clones, around 84% of them seen just once; the ten biggest clones take up roughly 12%. On this clone: One junction end does not reproduce the germline sequence, and a read error may be involved.

The sequence derives from a human donor with melanoma. This chain links TRBV6-5 with TRBJ2-7; D is unresolved. The sample was CD8+ T cells sorted from blood (inferred from file names), taken from a patient given nivolumab and ipilimumab in sequence. This CDR3 is CASSYSDEQYF. DNA of the CDR3: TGTGCCAGCAGTTACTCCGACGAGCAGTACTTC.